A single sample gave rise to the 14 T cell receptor beta chains below, sequenced in a study of cytomegalovirus exposure and HLA in healthy donors. It was with 60 Vbeta and 13 Jbeta primers that the PCR ran. Repertoires were generated with immunoSEQ multiplex PCR, while TCRdb's copy carries only in-frame clones and drops some. The data show 120,000 or so clones, around 80% seen once. Source material: PBMCs. All receptors come from a middle-aged woman in good health and CMV-seropositive.

V gene TRBV7-8 combines with J gene TRBJ2-1; 10 bases agree with TRBD2. The CDR3 consists of 20 residues. Germline-derived CDR1 and CDR2 are SGHVS and FQNEAQ. V lost 8 bases to trimming and J lost 3 bases; unmatched junction nucleotides: 22. As DNA, the CDR3 is TGTGCCAGCGCTTTGTCTAGGAAAGTAGGTAGCGGGGGGTACTACAATGAGCAGTTCTTC. Translation gives CASALSRKVGSGGYYNEQFF.

The count of this clone is one. V and J are TRBV30 and TRBJ2-7, with 9 bases lining up with TRBD1. Germline V gene sequence: CDR1 GTSNPN, CDR2 SVGIG (reference sequence). There are 20 residues in the CDR3. Trimming at V came to 4 bases and at J to 3 bases, leaving 25 bases not matched to a gene. CDR3 DNA: TGTGCCTGGACTTACAAATTCCGGGACAGGGACCTGTCTCAGGTCTACGAGCAGTACTTC. It is translated as CAWTYKFRDRDLSQVYEQYF.

The chain carries TRBV7-2 and TRBJ1-1; 8 positions agree with TRBD1. Germline trimming cut 3 bases from V and 4 bases from J; bases unmatched to any gene: 7. This CDR3 comprises 15 residues. Germline loops: CDR1 SGHTA, CDR2 FQGNSA. The CDR3 here is CASSFGDRRGTEAFF. DNA of the CDR3: TGTGCCAGCAGCTTCGGGGACAGGCGGGGCACTGAAGCTTTCTTT. Full variable domain (missing parts from reference TRBV7-2 and TRBJ1-1): GAGVSQSPSNKVTEKGKDVELRCDPISGHTALYWYRQSLGQGLEFLIYFQGNSAPDKSGLPSDRFSAERTGGSVSTLTIQRTQQEDSAVYLCASSFGDRRGTEAFFGQGTRLTVV.

The V and J genes are TRBV9 and TRBJ2-1; D possibly corresponds to TRBD1 (5 bases). V lost 3 bases and J 0 bases, leaving 13 bases between the germline ends. Germline loops: CDR1 SGDLS, CDR2 YYNGEE. The CDR3 has 16 amino acids. CDR3 in amino acids: CASSARGAASYNEQFF. For the CDR3, the DNA is TGTGCCAGCAGCGCCCGTGGGGCTGCCTCCTACAATGAGCAGTTCTTC.

In DNA, the CDR3 is TGTGCCAGCAGGTCTCTGGGGGGGGAAGCCTACGAGCAGTACTTC. Translating it yields CASRSLGGEAYEQYF. The chain uses TRBV12-1 and TRBJ2-7; the table's D gene call, TRBD2, was not cross checked with the DNA. TRBV12-1 is shown as a pseudogene. CDR3 length: 15 residues.

The chain combines TRBV18 with TRBJ2-7, with a tentative D call TRBD1 (6 bases). Trimming removed 3 bases at V and 3 bases at J, with 6 bases between. The CDR3 contains 12 residues. Germline lookup yields CDR1 KGHSH and CDR2 LQKENI. The CDR3 nucleotides are TGTGCCAGCTCACCGGACAGCTACGAGCAGTACTTC. It is translated as CASSPDSYEQYF.

The chain recombines TRBV5-1 with TRBJ2-1; TRBD2 matches at 14 bases. CDR1 SGHRS and CDR2 YFSETQ come from the germline V gene. Losses at the gene ends were 3 bases for V and 8 bases for J; bases not matched to a gene: 4. The CDR3 is made up of 15 amino acids. This CDR3 is CASSSRLAGGDEQFF. Written as DNA, the CDR3 is TGCGCCAGCAGCTCCCGACTAGCGGGGGGGGATGAGCAGTTCTTC. The full variable domain, with the rest looked up from reference TRBV5-1 and TRBJ2-1, is KAGVTQTPRYLIKTRGQQVTLSCSPISGHRSVSWYQQTPGQGLQFLFEYFSETQRNKGNFPGRFSGRQFSNSRSEMNVSTLELGDSALYLCASSSRLAGGDEQFFGPGTRLTVL.

The chain joins TRBV11-2 to TRBJ2-1; weak D call: TRBD1 (5 bases). Trimming removed 4 bases at V and 9 bases at J, with 19 bases between. This CDR3 spans 15 amino acids. Germline V gene data show CDR1 as SGHAT and CDR2 as FQNNGV. The CDR3 reads CASSSIWGNHGEQFF. Here the CDR3 DNA reads TGTGCCAGCAGCTCGATTTGGGGCAACCACGGTGAGCAGTTCTTC.

The chain combines TRBV18 with TRBJ1-6; TRBD1 might be the D (5 bases). V was cut by 1 base and J by 8 bases, with 24 bases left in between. The CDR3 covers 19 residues. Per germline, CDR1 KGHSH and CDR2 LQKENI. This chain's CDR3 is CASSPRNRIVGRQDSPLHF. CDR3 nucleotide sequence: TGTGCCAGCTCACCACGGAACAGGATAGTAGGCCGCCAGGATTCACCCCTCCACTTT.

The chain couples TRBV2 to TRBJ1-2, with a tentative D call TRBD1 (6 bases). The CDR3 extends over 12 amino acids. The germline V gene encodes CDR1 SNHLY and CDR2 FYNNEI. Trimming pared 6 bases from V and 7 bases from J, leaving 12 bases between. The CDR3 loop is CASRAGVGGYTF. CDR3 coding DNA: TGTGCCAGCAGGGCAGGGGTCGGTGGCTACACCTTC.

This clone came up a few times. The chain joins TRBV10-2 to TRBJ2-7, with D tentatively TRBD1 (5 bases). Germline V gene data show CDR1 as WSHSY and CDR2 as SAAADI. V gave up 7 bases and J gave up 4 bases, with 17 bases separating them. The CDR3 contains 14 residues. CDR3 nucleotide sequence: TGCGCCAGCACAGAAGGGGCCCGTGTTTACGAGCAGTACTTC. Amino acid sequence: CASTEGARVYEQYF.

The chain uses TRBV6-5 and TRBJ2-5; a possible D gene is TRBD2 (6 bases). Near its end, the DNA agrees better with TRBJ2-7, so the J call may be wrong. The CDR3 sequence is 16 residues long. The germline V gene encodes CDR1 MNHEY and CDR2 SVGAGI. The CDR3 sequence: CASSYSSERVSYEQYF. CDR3 bases: TGTGCCAGCAGTTACTCGAGTGAGCGGGTGAGCTACGAGCAGTACTTC.

Here the CDR3 DNA reads TGTGCCAGCAGCGTAGCTTACTCGGATTCACCCCTCCACTTT. Translating it yields CASSVAYSDSPLHF. The chain recombines TRBV9 with TRBJ1-6; D unclear. The germline CDR1 and CDR2 sequences are SGDLS and YYNGEE. Deletions cut 0 bases from V and 8 bases from J, with 9 bases between. This CDR3 is 14 amino acids long.

This clone was seen more than once but under ten times. The chain uses TRBV6-4 and TRBJ1-1; 11 positions match TRBD1. Germline V lookup: CDR1 MRHNA, CDR2 SNTAGT. The CDR3 is 16 residues long. The junction had 7 bases not matched to a gene; V was cut back by 7 bases and J by 0 bases. The CDR3, as DNA: TGTGCCAGCAACACCGGGACAGGGGGTATGAACACTGAAGCTTTCTTT. Translated, it gives CASNTGTGGMNTEAFF.